The 19 T cell receptor beta chains in this list originate from one sample, sequenced in a study of cytotoxic CD8 clonotypes in ibrutinib-treated CLL. Repertoires were generated with immunoSEQ multiplex PCR, while TCRdb's copy carries only in-frame clones and drops some. The sample lists some 200,000 clones, around three quarters occurring once. The source material was PBMCs, sampled after 24 months of ibrutinib treatment. These receptor sequences come from a human donor with chronic lymphocytic leukemia.

The chain recombines TRBV5-1 with TRBJ2-6, with D unclear. The germline gives CDR1 SGHRS, CDR2 YFSETQ. The ends were cut back, 4 bases at V and 4 bases at J, with 12 bases in the middle. The CDR3 length is 15 residues. CDR3 in amino acids: CASSNVSAGANVLTF. CDR3 nucleotides: TGCGCCAGCAGCAACGTAAGTGCCGGGGCCAACGTCCTGACTTTC.

The rearrangement uses TRBV18 and TRBJ2-7; D unclear. Germline V lookup: CDR1 KGHSH, CDR2 LQKENI. CDR3 size: 13 residues. V was clipped by 2 bases and J by 3 bases, with 8 bases between them. The DNA for the CDR3 is TGTGCCAGCTCACCAGGCCGAAACTACGAGCAGTACTTC. This translates into CASSPGRNYEQYF.

The CDR3 DNA reads as TGTGCCAGCAGCCAAGGACTAGCGGGAGGGTACAATGAGCAGTTCTTC. Amino acid sequence: CASSQGLAGGYNEQFF. The chain recombines TRBV14 with TRBJ2-1; 14 bases agree with TRBD2. J was trimmed by 4 bases and V by 1 base; bases with no gene match: 0. The CDR3 has 16 residues. CDR1 is SGHDN and CDR2 is FVKESK in the germline V gene.

This clone occurred once. CDR3 nucleotides: TGTGCCAGTAGTATTGGACAGGGCGGCGGCTACACCTTC. It translates to CASSIGQGGGYTF. V is TRBV19 and J is TRBJ1-2, with 8 bases aligning to TRBD1. Unmatched junction bases numbered 5, after V lost 3 bases and J lost 8 bases. Germline-derived CDR1 and CDR2 are LNHDA and SQIVND (reference sequence). CDR3 length equals 13 residues.

This clone was observed at least ten times. This chain uses TRBV5-4 with TRBJ2-5; weak D call: TRBD1 (5 bases). Germline assignment: CDR1 SGHNT and CDR2 YYREEE (reference sequence). V was cut by 4 bases and J by 5 bases, with 15 bases left in between. The CDR3 consists of 14 residues. The CDR3 sequence is CASSQDNRRETQYF. DNA for the CDR3: TGTGCCAGCAGCCAGGACAACCGCAGGGAGACCCAGTACTTC.

The J gene is TRBJ2-4, the V gene TRBV25-1, with TRBD2 as a possible D gene (5 bases). Deletions cut 3 bases from V and 0 bases from J, with 9 bases between. The germline CDR1 and CDR2 sequences are MGHDK and SYGVNS. The CDR3 is made up of 15 amino acids. The CDR3 bases are TGTGCCAGCAGTGACCGGGGTTTAGCCAAAAACATTCAGTACTTC. This gives the protein CASSDRGLAKNIQYF. Full variable domain (remainder filled in from reference TRBV25-1 and TRBJ2-4): EADIYQTPRYLVIGTGKKITLECSQTMGHDKMYWYQQDPGMELHLIHYSYGVNSTEKGDLSSESTVSRIRTEHFPLTLESARPSHTSQYLCASSDRGLAKNIQYFGAGTRLSVL.

This sequence joins TRBV4-2 and TRBJ2-5, with TRBD1 as a possible D gene (6 bases). The V end lost 2 bases, the J end lost 4 bases, and 11 bases lay between the germline ends. The CDR3 length is 14 residues. Germline-derived CDR1 and CDR2 are LGHNA and YNFKEQ. CDR3 nucleotide sequence: TGTGCCAGCAGCCAAACGGGACAATCAGAGACCCAGTACTTC. Amino acid sequence: CASSQTGQSETQYF.

The chain is built from TRBV27 and TRBJ1-2; 8 bases map to TRBD1. The CDR3 contains 14 residues. Per the germline V gene, CDR1 is MNHEY and CDR2 is SMNVEV (reference sequence). The V and J ends lost 6 bases and 6 bases, in that order; junction bases with no gene match: 9. DNA for the CDR3: TGTGCCAGCAGCGATGACAGGGGAAATCATGGCTACACCTTC. Amino acid sequence: CASSDDRGNHGYTF.

CDR3 sequence: CASSLSLGSAAFF. Written as DNA, the CDR3 is TGTGCCAGCAGTTTATCGCTGGGTTCGGCAGCTTTCTTT. V is TRBV27 and J is TRBJ1-1, with D unclear. CDR1 and CDR2 (germline): MNHEY, SMNVEV (reference sequence). Trimming removed 0 bases at V and 10 bases at J, with 12 bases between. The length of the CDR3 is 13 residues.

This chain connects TRBV7-8 to TRBJ2-7; the D call may be TRBD1 or TRBD2 (5 bases each). CDR3 length: 16 residues. Per the germline V gene, CDR1 is SGHVS and CDR2 is FQNEAQ. Trimming left V 1 base short and J 0 bases short, with 13 bases between. CDR3 nucleotides: TGTGCCAGCAGCTTAGAGGCAGGGACCCACTCCTACGAGCAGTACTTC. The encoded protein is CASSLEAGTHSYEQYF. The full variable domain, its missing parts supplied by reference TRBV7-8 and TRBJ2-7, is GAGVSQSPRYKVAKRGQDVALRCDPISGHVSLFWYQQALGQGPEFLTYFQNEAQLDKSGLPSDRFFAERPEGSVSTLKIQRTQQEDSAVYLCASSLEAGTHSYEQYFGPGTRLTVT.

V gene TRBV11-2 combines with J gene TRBJ1-2; TRBD1 aligns across 7 bases. Looked up from germline, CDR1 is SGHAT and CDR2 is FQNNGV. This CDR3 is built from 13 residues. V lost 5 bases, J lost 5 bases, and 5 bases stayed unmatched. CDR3 loop: CASSEGQLYGYTF. CDR3 sequence (DNA): TGTGCCAGCAGCGAGGGACAGTTATATGGCTACACCTTC.

The chain joins TRBV27 to TRBJ1-5, with TRBD1 as a possible D gene (6 bases). The germline CDR1 and CDR2 sequences are MNHEY and SMNVEV (reference sequence). Trimming cost V 8 bases and J 3 bases, with 17 bases left between them. This CDR3 comprises 15 residues. The CDR3 protein is CASRLGRGDNQPQHF. CDR3 bases: TGTGCCAGCCGGTTAGGCAGGGGAGACAATCAGCCCCAGCATTTT.

The chain uses TRBV5-1 and TRBJ2-7; tentatively, D is TRBD1 or TRBD2 (7 bases each). V was trimmed by 0 bases and J by 3 bases, leaving 10 bases between them. The CDR3 loop spans 14 amino acids. Germline lookup yields CDR1 SGHRS and CDR2 YFSETQ. The CDR3 DNA sequence: TGCGCCAGCAGCTTGGAGCGGGACAGCTACGAGCAGTACTTC. It encodes CASSLERDSYEQYF.

V and J are TRBV25-1 and TRBJ1-2; a weak D match, TRBD1 (6 bases). With 2 bases removed from V and 4 bases from J, the gap between germline ends came to 14 bases. CDR3 size: 15 residues. The germline gives CDR1 MGHDK, CDR2 SYGVNS. The CDR3, as DNA: TGTGCCAGCAGTGAACCTGGACAGTTCGTCTATGGCTACACCTTC. Translated: CASSEPGQFVYGYTF.

The genes are TRBV2 and TRBJ1-5; 10 bases fit TRBD1. CDR3 length: 16 residues. Trimming took 4 bases from V and 3 from J; bases not matched to a gene: 6. Germline V gene lookup returns CDR1 SNHLY and CDR2 FYNNEI. The CDR3 nucleotides read TGTGCCAGCAGTGGGACAGGGGGACCGAACAATCAGCCCCAGCATTTT. This encodes CASSGTGGPNNQPQHF.

This chain links TRBV28 with TRBJ2-7; D might be TRBD1 (6 bases). Trimming pared 5 bases from V and 3 bases from J, leaving 20 bases between. CDR1 is MDHEN, CDR2 SYDVKM, per germline. This CDR3 is built from 16 residues. The CDR3 bases are TGTGCCAGCAGTACGGGGACAAGGGTTTGGAACTACGAGCAGTACTTC. Residues: CASSTGTRVWNYEQYF.

The chain recombines TRBV7-9 with TRBJ2-3; 9 bases match TRBD1. Germline V lookup: CDR1 SEHNR, CDR2 FQNEAQ (reference sequence). After removal of 5 bases from V and 1 base from J, the junction contained 4 bases not matched to a gene. CDR3 length equals 15 residues. In DNA form, the CDR3 reads TGTGCCAGCAGCCTTGGGACAGGGCGCACAGATACGCAGTATTTT. Translated, it gives CASSLGTGRTDTQYF.

The rearrangement uses TRBV9 and TRBJ1-2; D may be TRBD1 (5 bases). The CDR3 loop spans 15 amino acids. Germline V gene data show CDR1 as SGDLS and CDR2 as YYNGEE. V lost 4 bases and J lost 4, with 17 bases in between. CDR3 amino acids: CASSQWTQHLYGYTF. CDR3 sequence (DNA): TGTGCCAGCAGCCAGTGGACACAGCACCTCTATGGCTACACCTTC.

This clone came up a few times. This chain joins TRBV7-2 and TRBJ2-7, with 12 positions matching TRBD2. CDR1 is SGHTA, CDR2 FQGNSA, per germline. The ends lost 4 bases at V and 2 bases at J; junction bases unmatched: 3. The CDR3 runs to 15 residues. In DNA, the CDR3 is TGTGCCAGCAGCTCAAGGACTAGCGGGACCTACGAGCAGTACTTC. It specifies CASSSRTSGTYEQYF.